This T cell receptor beta chain derives from a study of CD8 T cells in Susac syndrome. The CDR3 extends over 12 amino acids. CDR1 and CDR2 from the germline V gene are SGHDT and YYEEEE. V lost 0 bases, J lost 5 bases, and 6 bases lay in between. Random hexamers primed reverse transcription of about 0.45 to 1 ug RNA. Each CDR3 protein gets one entry after TCRdb re-called the immunoSEQ multiplex PCR reads with MiXCR. The sample consists of about 150,000 distinct CDR3 sequences, less than 97% of them appearing once. This clonotype appeared a few times. The chain carries TRBV5-6 and TRBJ2-7, with a weak D call TRBD2 (6 bases). The clonotype comes from a human donor with multiple sclerosis. Sequencing was done on a sample of CD8+ T cells from PBMCs. CDR3 residues: CASSLAGDEQYF. The CDR3 nucleotides are TGTGCCAGCAGCTTGGCGGGGGACGAGCAGTACTTC.